This T cell receptor (beta chain) was obtained from a study of OX40 agonist ivuxolimab in advanced cancers. Study-level information: A partial response was reached by three patients: one with hepatocellular carcinoma and two with cutaneous melanoma.

The CDR3 length is 15 residues. Germline-derived CDR1 and CDR2 are MGHRA and YSYEKL. Losses at the gene ends were 4 bases for V and 4 bases for J; bases not matched to a gene: 6. Sequenced by immunoSEQ multiplex PCR; TCRdb stores in-frame clones only, minus some. The data contain 35,000 or so clones, around 82% of them singletons. The V and J genes are TRBV4-1 and TRBJ2-3; TRBD1 agrees at 9 bases. The sample consisted of CD4+ or CD8+ T cells sorted from blood, taken in a trial of the OX40 agonist ivuxolimab. This receptor was obtained from an adult with an advanced solid tumor such as melanoma, head and neck, liver or kidney cancer. The CDR3 DNA follows: TGCGCCAGCAGCCCACCAACAGGGGGCGCAGATACGCAGTATTTT. It is translated as CASSPPTGGADTQYF.